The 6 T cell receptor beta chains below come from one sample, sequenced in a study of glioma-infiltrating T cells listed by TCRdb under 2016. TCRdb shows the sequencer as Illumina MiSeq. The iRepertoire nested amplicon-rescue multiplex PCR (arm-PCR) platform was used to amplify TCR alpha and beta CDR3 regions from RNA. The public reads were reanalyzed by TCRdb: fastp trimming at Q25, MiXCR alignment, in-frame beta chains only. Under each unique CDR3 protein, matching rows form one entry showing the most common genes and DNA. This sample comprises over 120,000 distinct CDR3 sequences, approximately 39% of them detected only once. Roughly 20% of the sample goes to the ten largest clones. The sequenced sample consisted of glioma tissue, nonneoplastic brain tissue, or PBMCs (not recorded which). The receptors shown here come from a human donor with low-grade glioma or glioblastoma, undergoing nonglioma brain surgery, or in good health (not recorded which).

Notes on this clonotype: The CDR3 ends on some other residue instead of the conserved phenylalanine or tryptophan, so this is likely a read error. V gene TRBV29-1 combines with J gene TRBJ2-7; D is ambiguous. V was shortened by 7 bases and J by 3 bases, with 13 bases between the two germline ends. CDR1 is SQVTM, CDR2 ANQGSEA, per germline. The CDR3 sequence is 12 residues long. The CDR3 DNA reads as TGCAGCGCTCTCGCGGCGGTCTACGAGCAGTACTCC. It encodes CSALAAVYEQYS.

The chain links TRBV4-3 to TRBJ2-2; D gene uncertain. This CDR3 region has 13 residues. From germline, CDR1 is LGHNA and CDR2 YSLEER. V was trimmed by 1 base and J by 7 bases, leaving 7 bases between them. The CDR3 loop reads CASSQALGGELFF. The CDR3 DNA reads TGCGCCAGCAGCCAAGCTCTGGGCGGGGAGCTGTTTTTT.

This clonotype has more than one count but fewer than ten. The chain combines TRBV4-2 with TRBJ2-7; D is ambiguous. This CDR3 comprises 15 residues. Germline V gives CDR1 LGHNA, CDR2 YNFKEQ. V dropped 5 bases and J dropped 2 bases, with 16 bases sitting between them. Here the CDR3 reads CASSYSWTETYEQYF. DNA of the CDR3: TGTGCCAGCAGCTACTCCTGGACGGAGACCTACGAGCAGTACTTC.

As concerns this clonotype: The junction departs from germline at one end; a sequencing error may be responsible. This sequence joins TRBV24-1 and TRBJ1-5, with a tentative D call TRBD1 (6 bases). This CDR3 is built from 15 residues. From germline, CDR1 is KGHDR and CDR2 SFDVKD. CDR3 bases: TGTTCCACCAGTGATGTACAGGGAAACAATCAGCCCCAGCATTTT. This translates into CSTSDVQGNNQPQHF.

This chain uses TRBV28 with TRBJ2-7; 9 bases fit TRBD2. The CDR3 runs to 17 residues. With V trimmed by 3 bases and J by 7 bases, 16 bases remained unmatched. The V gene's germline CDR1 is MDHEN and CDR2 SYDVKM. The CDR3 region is CASSLWAGGRIVQEQYF. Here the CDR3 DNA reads TGTGCCAGCAGTTTGTGGGCGGGGGGGCGTATAGTGCAGGAGCAGTACTTC.

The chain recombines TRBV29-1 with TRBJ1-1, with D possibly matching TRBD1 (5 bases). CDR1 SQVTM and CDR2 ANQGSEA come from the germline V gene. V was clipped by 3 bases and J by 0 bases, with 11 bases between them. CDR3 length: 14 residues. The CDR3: CSVELRTMNTEAFF. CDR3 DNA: TGCAGCGTTGAGCTTAGGACAATGAACACTGAAGCTTTCTTT. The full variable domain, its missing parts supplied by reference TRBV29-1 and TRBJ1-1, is SAVISQKPSRDICQRGTSLTIQCQVDSQVTMMFWYRQQPGQSLTLIATANQGSEATYESGFVIDKFPISRPNLTFSTLTVSNMSPEDSSIYLCSVELRTMNTEAFFGQGTRLTVV.